This TCR beta chain originates from a study of T cells in Graves' hyperthyroidism and ophthalmopathy (dated by TCRdb to about 2019). Some background on the complete study: Peripheral blood was collected at initial diagnosis, before any treatment. A discovery cohort of approximately 100 patients, 43 with Graves' ophthalmopathy and approximately 60 with stable Graves' hyperthyroidism, was used to find distinguishing TCR V-J signatures. Prospective prediction of ophthalmopathy was tested in an independent validation cohort consisting of under 20 hyperthyroidism patients and around 16 patients who later progressed to ophthalmopathy. The approximately 97 discovery patients were randomly divided into training and test sets at a 7:3 ratio. In addition, the study compared T-cell repertoires in thyroid tissue and in blood from several Graves' hyperthyroidism patients. Once sampling was done, hyperthyroidism patients were given methimazole at a starting dose of 30 mg daily, whereas ophthalmopathy patients were given high-dose intravenous methylprednisolone. According to the paper, TCR Vbeta CDR3 sequencing was carried out on 135 peripheral blood samples, which came from around 43 ophthalmopathy, 75 or so hyperthyroidism and approximately 17 progressor patients.

The paper as a whole reports these results and caveats: In validation, the model predicted progression to ophthalmopathy a median of roughly 6.5 months before onset, with approximately 68% sensitivity and roughly 72% specificity. No statistical method was used to set the sample size in advance, and investigators knew the group allocation. A model built on a 13 V-J signature distinguished ophthalmopathy from stable hyperthyroidism, reaching roughly 88% sensitivity and under 84% specificity in cross-validation and 80%/75% in testing. Blood samples also contained most of the expanded thyroid clonotypes (frequency above 0.001), which suggests that blood repertoires may reflect thyroid immune responses.

Turning to this clonotype: It lacks a known antigen. No qualities accompany the bases; no much larger clone lies one base away.

Graves' hyperthyroidism was defined as stable when no progression to ophthalmopathy occurred over 18 months of follow-up. Hyperthyroidism patients were newly diagnosed, had a disease duration of under 2 months, and were aged 18 to 65 years. Patients with uncontrolled infections, other autoimmune diseases, pregnancy or lactation were excluded. Diagnoses were established on the basis of clinical symptoms, serum thyroxine and TRAb, thyroid ultrasound, and orbital computed tomography. Ficoll-Paque density gradient centrifugation was used to isolate PBMCs from about 10 ml of fresh peripheral blood. Trizol reagent was used to extract total RNA, and RNA quality was then checked on an Agilent 2100 Bioanalyzer. The TCR beta CDR3 regions were amplified from the RNA transcripts. The first round of RT-PCR for the TCR CDR3 was performed with the HTBI primer set and the Qiagen OneStep RT-PCR kit. The libraries were constructed in a second round of multiplex PCR and then size-selected and purified. Paired-end sequencing of the libraries was performed with 100 bp reads on an Illumina HiSeq2000. The published analysis was carried out like this. SOAPnuke was used to process the raw data, with reads discarded if the reads contained adapters or uncalled bases, had a mean Phred below 15, or lacked an exact constant-primer or identifier match. High-quality paired reads were merged using COPE v1.2.5, and each unique nucleotide sequence was defined as a clonotype. Clonotypes were aligned to IMGT TRBV, TRBD and TRBJ reference segments using MiTCR v1.1. The analysis included only V-J combinations with a frequency above 0.0001, which together covered more than 98% of the repertoires. The TCS score was defined as the ratio of F50 (clonal expansion) to E x V (chaos), calculated using BLOSUM62-based TCRdist between CDR3 peptides within each V-J. Welch's t-statistics and random forest reduced 514 V-J features to roughly 13, which were used in a naive Bayes classifier (R e1071). The similarity between thyroid and blood repertoires was quantified using the Morisita-Horn index. TCRdb reran the public reads through fastp at Q25 and MiXCR, keeping productive beta chains. For every CDR3 protein sequence, its rows merge into one entry that carries the most common genes and DNA. TCRdb's processing, not the authors', yielded these V and J calls. Recorded for this sample are about 840,000 distinct CDR3 sequences; over 35% of them occurred a single time. The ten most abundant clones make up 7.5% to 9.5% of the sample.

The source is a man between 18 and 35 years old with Graves' hyperthyroidism. Sequenced: blood.

The sequence in DNA is TGTGCCAGCAGCTTAGAACGTGGGGCGGGGAGGACGTGGGAGCAGTACTTC. This is translated as CASSLERGAGRTWEQYF. The chain was built from TRBV7-2 and TRBJ2-7; the D gene is perhaps TRBD2, on 6 matching bases. A distance of 23 bases separates the germline ends of V and J, which lose 1 base and 7 bases respectively. According to the germline V gene, CDR1 reads SGHTA and CDR2 reads FQGNSA. Counted from cysteine to phenylalanine, this CDR3 has 17 amino acids. Of all the DNA, just the CDR3 is kept, 51 bases in frame from base 1.